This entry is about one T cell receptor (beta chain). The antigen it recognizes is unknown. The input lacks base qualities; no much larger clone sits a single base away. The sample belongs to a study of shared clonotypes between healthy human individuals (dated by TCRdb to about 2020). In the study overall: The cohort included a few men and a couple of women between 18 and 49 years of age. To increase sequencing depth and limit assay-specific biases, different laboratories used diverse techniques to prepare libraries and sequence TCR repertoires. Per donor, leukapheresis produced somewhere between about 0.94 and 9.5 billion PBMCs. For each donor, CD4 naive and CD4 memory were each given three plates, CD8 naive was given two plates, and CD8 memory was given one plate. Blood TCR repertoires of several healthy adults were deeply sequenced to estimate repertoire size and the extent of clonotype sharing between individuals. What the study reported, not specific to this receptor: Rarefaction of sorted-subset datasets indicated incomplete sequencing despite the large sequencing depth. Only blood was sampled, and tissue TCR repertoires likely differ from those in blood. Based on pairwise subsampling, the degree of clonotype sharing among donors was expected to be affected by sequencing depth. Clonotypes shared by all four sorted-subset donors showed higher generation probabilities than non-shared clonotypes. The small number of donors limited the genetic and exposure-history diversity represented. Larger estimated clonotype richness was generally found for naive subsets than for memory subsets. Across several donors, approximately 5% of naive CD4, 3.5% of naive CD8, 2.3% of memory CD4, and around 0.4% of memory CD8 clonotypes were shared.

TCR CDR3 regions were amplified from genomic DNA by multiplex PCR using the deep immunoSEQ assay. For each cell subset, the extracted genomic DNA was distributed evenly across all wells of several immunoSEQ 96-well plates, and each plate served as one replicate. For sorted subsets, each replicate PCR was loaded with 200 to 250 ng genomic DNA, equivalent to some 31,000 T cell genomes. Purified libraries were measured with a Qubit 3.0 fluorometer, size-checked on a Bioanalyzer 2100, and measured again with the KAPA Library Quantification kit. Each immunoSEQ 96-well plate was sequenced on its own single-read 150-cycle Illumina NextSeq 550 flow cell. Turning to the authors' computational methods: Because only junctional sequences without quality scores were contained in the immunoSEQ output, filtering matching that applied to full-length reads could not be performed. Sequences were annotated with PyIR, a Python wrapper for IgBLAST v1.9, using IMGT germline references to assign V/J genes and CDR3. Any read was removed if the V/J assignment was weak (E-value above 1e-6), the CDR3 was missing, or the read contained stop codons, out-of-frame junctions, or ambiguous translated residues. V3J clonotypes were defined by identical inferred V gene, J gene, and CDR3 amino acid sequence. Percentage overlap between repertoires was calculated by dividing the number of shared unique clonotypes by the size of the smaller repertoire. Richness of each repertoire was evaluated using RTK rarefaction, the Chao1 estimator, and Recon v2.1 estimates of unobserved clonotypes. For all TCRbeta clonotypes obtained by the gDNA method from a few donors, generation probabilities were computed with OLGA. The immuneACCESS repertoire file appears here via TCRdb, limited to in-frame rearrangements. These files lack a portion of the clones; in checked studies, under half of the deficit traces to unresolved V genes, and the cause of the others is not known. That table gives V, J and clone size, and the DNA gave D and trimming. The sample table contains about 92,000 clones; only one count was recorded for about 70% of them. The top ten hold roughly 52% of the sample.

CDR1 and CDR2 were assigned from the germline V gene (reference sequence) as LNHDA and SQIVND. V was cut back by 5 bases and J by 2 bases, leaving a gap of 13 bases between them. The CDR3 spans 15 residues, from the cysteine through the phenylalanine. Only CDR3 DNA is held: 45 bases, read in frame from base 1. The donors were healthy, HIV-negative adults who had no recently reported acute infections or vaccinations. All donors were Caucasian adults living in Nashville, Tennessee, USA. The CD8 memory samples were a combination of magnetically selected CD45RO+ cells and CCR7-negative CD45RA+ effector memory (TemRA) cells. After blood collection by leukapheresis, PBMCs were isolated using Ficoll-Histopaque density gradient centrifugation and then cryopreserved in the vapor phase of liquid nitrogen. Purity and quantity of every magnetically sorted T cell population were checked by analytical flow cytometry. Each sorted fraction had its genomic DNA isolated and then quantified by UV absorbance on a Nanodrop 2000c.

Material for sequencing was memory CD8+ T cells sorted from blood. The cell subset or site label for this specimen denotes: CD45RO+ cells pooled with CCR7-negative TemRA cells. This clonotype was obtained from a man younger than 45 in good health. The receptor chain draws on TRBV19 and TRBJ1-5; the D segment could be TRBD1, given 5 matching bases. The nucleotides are TGTGCCAGTAGTGTCCCAGGGTTCGGCAATCAGCCCCAGCATTTT. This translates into CASSVPGFGNQPQHF.